This T cell receptor beta chain was observed in a study of T cells in localized non-small cell lung cancer. Notes on this clone: Its antigen is still unknown.

This table comes from immunoSEQ multiplex PCR, and its TCRdb copy is limited to in-frame clones, with some not included. The repertoire holds 75,000 to 80,000 clones, with 70% to 90% as singletons. The CDR3 runs to 16 residues. Germline lookup yields CDR1 KGHSH and CDR2 LQKENI. Trimming stripped 0 bases from V and 5 bases from J, with 14 bases between. Findings of the study overall: A median of approximately 60 of the top 100 tumor clones appeared in adjacent lung, which was paired and uninvolved. Measurement of T cell clonality placed uninvolved adjacent lung highest, above the level in tumor.

The V gene is TRBV18, the J gene TRBJ2-1, with D perhaps TRBD1 or TRBD2 (6 bases each). The sequence was collected from a woman between 35 and 75 years old with stage I squamous cell lung carcinoma. Sample: peripheral blood, taken before any cancer treatment. The CDR3 region is CASSPPSVGGNNEQFF. The CDR3 nucleotides read TGTGCCAGCTCACCACCGAGTGTAGGGGGGAACAATGAGCAGTTCTTC. The entire variable domain, with the rest obtained from reference TRBV18 and TRBJ2-1, is as follows: NAGVMQNPRHLVRRRGQEARLRCSPMKGHSHVYWYRQLPEEGLKFMVYLQKENIIDESGMPKERFSAEFPKEGPSILRIQQVVRGDSAAYFCASSPPSVGGNNEQFFGPGTRLTVL.